This entry is about one T cell receptor beta chain. What it recognizes is unknown. Assay: immunoSEQ multiplex PCR; the TCRdb copy retains only in-frame clones and omits some. The sample lists 25,000 to 30,000 clones, about 87% seen once, with roughly 2.9% in the top ten. This specimen belongs to a study of T cells in localized non-small cell lung cancer. CDR3 length: 14 residues. The V gene lost 2 bases and the J gene lost 2 bases, with 13 bases spanning the gap. CDR1 is GTSNPN, CDR2 SVGIG, per germline (reference sequence). Study findings and constraints: There was an association of higher blood T cell density with longer overall survival. As only one tumor region underwent sequencing, heterogeneity remains possible. The study detected a median approximately 54 of the top 100 tumor clones in adjacent lung.

The chain recombines TRBV30 with TRBJ2-7; TRBD1 is a possible D gene (6 bases). The receptor's source is a woman aged 18-49 years with stage I lung adenocarcinoma. This sample comprised peripheral blood, obtained before any cancer treatment. CDR3 residues: CAWSYTTGPYEQYF. Here the CDR3 DNA reads TGTGCCTGGAGTTACACGACAGGCCCCTACGAGCAGTACTTC.